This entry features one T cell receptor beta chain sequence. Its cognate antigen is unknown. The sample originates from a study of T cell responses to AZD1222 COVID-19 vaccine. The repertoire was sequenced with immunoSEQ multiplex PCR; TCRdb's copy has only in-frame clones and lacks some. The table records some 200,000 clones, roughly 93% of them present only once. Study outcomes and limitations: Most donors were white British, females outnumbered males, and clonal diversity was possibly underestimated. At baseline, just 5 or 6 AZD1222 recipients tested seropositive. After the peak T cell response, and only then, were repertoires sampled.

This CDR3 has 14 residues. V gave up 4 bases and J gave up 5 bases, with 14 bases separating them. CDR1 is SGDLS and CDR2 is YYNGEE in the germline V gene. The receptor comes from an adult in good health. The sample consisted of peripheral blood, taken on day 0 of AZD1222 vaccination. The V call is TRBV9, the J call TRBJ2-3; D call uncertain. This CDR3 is CASSPNPSGDTQYF. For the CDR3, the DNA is TGTGCCAGCAGCCCCAACCCTTCGGGAGATACGCAGTATTTT. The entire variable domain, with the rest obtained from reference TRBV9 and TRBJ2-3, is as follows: DSGVTQTPKHLITATGQRVTLRCSPRSGDLSVYWYQQSLDQGLQFLIQYYNGEERAKGNILERFSAQQFPDLHSELNLSSLELGDSALYFCASSPNPSGDTQYFGPGTRLTVL.